The present entry profiles one T cell receptor (beta chain) with its context. No antigen is known for it. Vbeta (60) and Jbeta (13) primers were used in the PCR. TCRdb's copy holds only in-frame clones and misses some; the assay was immunoSEQ multiplex PCR. The sample includes about 120,000 clones, approximately 80% of them seen just once. The data were taken from a study of cytomegalovirus exposure and HLA in healthy donors. General study findings and limits: Common viral pathogens seemed, in a later analysis, to connect with several of the most significant clusters. Later work found most CMV-associated TCR beta chains apparently HLA-restricted. Accurate prediction of HLA-A and HLA-B alleles (for most subjects) was reportedly achieved from TCR beta sequences. The classifier was said to identify cytomegalovirus status with high specificity and sensitivity.

The trim removed 6 bases at V and 7 bases at J, leaving 6 bases unmatched. The length of the CDR3 is 14 residues. CDR1 SGHAT and CDR2 FQNNGV come from the germline V gene. This TCR was recovered from a man between 18 and 29 years old in good health and CMV-seronegative. The genes are TRBV11-2 and TRBJ2-1, with 10 bases identical to TRBD1. The specimen sequenced was PBMCs. CDR3 in DNA: TGTGCCAGCAGTTTGGACAGGGGGTGGAATGAGCAGTTCTTC. Encoded protein: CASSLDRGWNEQFF.